This T cell receptor beta chain comes out of a study of control samples from healthy donors and cancer patients. Profiled with immunoSEQ multiplex PCR; TCRdb holds only in-frame clones, not every one. The sample contains 80,000 to 100,000 clones, approximately 86% of which appear only once. V shed 3 bases and J shed 13 bases, with 16 bases lying between them. CDR3 size: 13 residues. Per the germline V gene, CDR1 is SNHLY and CDR2 is FYNNEI. The clonotype was recovered from a man aged 25 to 40 in good health. The V gene is TRBV2, the J gene TRBJ2-1; no reliable D call. Material for sequencing was blood. CDR3 in DNA: TGTGCCAGCAGTGACGTGGCGGAGACAAGACAGTTCTTC. Encoded protein: CASSDVAETRQFF.